This is a list of T cell receptor beta chains from one sample in a study of blood T cell repertoires in COVID-19. Method: immunoSEQ multiplex PCR; TCRdb's copy keeps in-frame clones and lacks some. Of around 190,000 clones listed, 88% were seen once; the top ten hold approximately 4%. Sequenced sample: peripheral blood. These receptors came from a human donor in a cohort sampled during active COVID-19. CDR3s include the opening cysteine and the closing phenylalanine or tryptophan. D genes are given only for firm matches. Not all rows give a size; the values are once, few, many and, for expanded clones, a class.

cdr3_length	d_call	v_call	clone_size	j_call	cdr3_aa	cdr3_nt
14	.	TRBV19	few	TRBJ1-1	CASSIGAMNTEAFF	TGTGCCAGTAGTATTGGAGCCATGAACACTGAAGCTTTCTTT
14	TRBD1	TRBV2	.	TRBJ1-1	CASSVGPGGTEAFF	TGTGCCAGCAGTGTAGGCCCAGGGGGCACTGAAGCTTTCTTT
13	.	TRBV4-3	.	TRBJ1-2	CASSSRSGGGYTF	TGCGCCAGCAGCTCCCGGTCCGGCGGGGGCTACACCTTC
17	TRBD1	TRBV4-3	.	TRBJ2-5	CASSQALTGTVQETQYF	TGCGCCAGCAGCCAAGCCCTAACCGGGACAGTACAAGAGACCCAGTACTTC
18	.	TRBV27	few	TRBJ1-6	CASSLTGTTLNYNSPLHF	TGTGCCAGCAGTTTGACGGGGACAACCCTAAATTATAATTCACCCCTCCACTTT
14	TRBD2	TRBV28	.	TRBJ2-1	CASSLPGTSGRQFF	TGTGCCAGCAGTTTACCCGGGACTAGCGGGAGGCAGTTCTTC
14	.	TRBV4-3	.	TRBJ2-7	CASSPSGKAYEQYF	TGCGCCAGCAGCCCAAGCGGAAAGGCCTACGAGCAGTACTTC
15	.	TRBV18	.	TRBJ1-1	CASSSKQGMPTEAFF	TGTGCCAGCTCATCGAAACAGGGTATGCCCACTGAAGCTTTCTTT
21	TRBD2	TRBV15	.	TRBJ2-7	CATSRDVPVTSGRADIYEQYF	TGTGCCACCAGCAGAGATGTTCCCGTCACTAGCGGGAGGGCCGATATATACGAGCAGTACTTC
13	.	TRBV2	.	TRBJ1-4	CASSTGFREKLFF	TGTGCCAGCAGTACAGGGTTTCGTGAAAAACTGTTTTTT